The 8 T cell receptor beta chains listed next were all sequenced from one sample in a study of blood T cell repertoires in COVID-19. TCRdb's copy holds only in-frame clones and misses some; the assay was immunoSEQ multiplex PCR. The data contain 270,000 or so clones, 84% of them singletons. Sequencing was done on a sample of peripheral blood. The receptors here all came from a human donor in a cohort sampled during active COVID-19.

This clone appeared a few times. The chain is built from TRBV29-1 and TRBJ1-2; the D is unclear. Trimming took off 4 bases at V and 1 base at J, with 7 bases between the two ends. CDR3 length: 12 residues. Germline CDR1 is SQVTM and CDR2 is ANQGSEA. CDR3 amino acids: CSVVDNNYGYTF. CDR3 coding DNA: TGCAGCGTTGTTGACAATAACTATGGCTACACCTTC.

J is TRBJ2-7 and V is TRBV5-1, with TRBD1 matching 10 bases. The V gene's germline CDR1 is SGHRS and CDR2 YFSETQ. The CDR3 sequence is 16 residues long. With 4 bases clipped from V and 3 bases from J, the junction kept 10 bases outside the gene matches. The CDR3 protein is CASSDRDRGSGYEQYF. CDR3 bases: TGCGCCAGCAGCGACCGGGACAGGGGTTCGGGCTACGAGCAGTACTTC.

This rearrangement joins TRBV14 to TRBJ1-2, with D possibly being TRBD1 (5 bases). Trimming left V 4 bases short and J 7 bases short, with 16 bases between. This CDR3 region has 14 residues. Germline lookup yields CDR1 SGHDN and CDR2 FVKESK. DNA of the CDR3: TGTGCCAGCAGCCCGACCGCAGGGCGCTCTGGCTACACCTTC. Amino acid sequence: CASSPTAGRSGYTF.

The CDR3 is CASSWDTAYEQYF. CDR3 nucleotide sequence: TGTGCCAGCTCCTGGGACACCGCCTACGAGCAGTACTTC. The chain carries TRBV18 and TRBJ2-7, with D possibly TRBD1 on 6 matching bases. This CDR3 is built from 13 residues. Trimming took off 6 bases at V and 2 bases at J, with 11 bases between the two ends. Germline V gene lookup returns CDR1 KGHSH and CDR2 LQKENI.

This chain joins TRBV29-1 and TRBJ1-3; TRBD1 matches 9 bases. This CDR3 comprises 15 residues. CDR1 is SQVTM, CDR2 ANQGSEA, per germline. Unmatched junction bases numbered 6, after V lost 6 bases and J lost 0 bases. CDR3 bases: TGCAGCGTCGGGAGGGGACAGGGCTCTGGAAACACCATATATTTT. Its translation is CSVGRGQGSGNTIYF. Together with reference TRBV29-1 and TRBJ1-3, the CDR3 gives the full variable domain: SAVISQKPSRDICQRGTSLTIQCQVDSQVTMMFWYRQQPGQSLTLIATANQGSEATYESGFVIDKFPISRPNLTFSTLTVSNMSPEDSSIYLCSVGRGQGSGNTIYFGEGSWLTVV.

This rearrangement joins TRBV6-5 to TRBJ1-2, with D possibly matching TRBD1 (5 bases). Germline V gene sequence: CDR1 MNHEY, CDR2 SVGAGI. This CDR3 region has 14 residues. Trimming pared 7 bases from V and 4 bases from J, leaving 16 bases between. Written as DNA, the CDR3 is TGTGCCAGCACTCTGGACACTCGGAGCTATGGCTACACCTTC. Its translation: CASTLDTRSYGYTF.

V is TRBV5-1 and J is TRBJ2-3, with 7 bases aligning to TRBD2. The CDR3 totals 14 residues. Germline lookup yields CDR1 SGHRS and CDR2 YFSETQ. J was trimmed by 4 bases and V by 7 bases; bases with no gene match: 9. CDR3 DNA sequence: TGCGCCAGCTCTCTTCGGGGGGTGGCAGATACGCAGTATTTT. Translating gives CASSLRGVADTQYF. Filled out from reference TRBV5-1 and TRBJ2-3, the complete variable domain reads KAGVTQTPRYLIKTRGQQVTLSCSPISGHRSVSWYQQTPGQGLQFLFEYFSETQRNKGNFPGRFSGRQFSNSRSEMNVSTLELGDSALYLCASSLRGVADTQYFGPGTRLTVL.

This clone was detected once. The V and J genes are TRBV20-1 and TRBJ2-3; the match to TRBD2 covers 15 bases. CDR1 is DFQATT, CDR2 SNEGSKA, per germline (reference sequence). J gave up 1 base and V 3 bases, and 11 bases lay outside the gene matches. The CDR3 totals 19 residues. Here the CDR3 DNA reads TGCAGTGCTAGTGATCCGGGACTAGCGGGGGGAAGGGGCACAGATACGCAGTATTTT. This encodes CSASDPGLAGGRGTDTQYF.